The 8 T cell receptor beta chains listed next were all sequenced from one sample in a study of blood T cell repertoires in COVID-19. The assay was immunoSEQ multiplex PCR, and TCRdb's table has in-frame clones only and misses some. The table records just under 60,000 clones, roughly 80% of them present only once. Sequencing was carried out using peripheral blood. All receptors come from a human donor in a cohort sampled during active COVID-19.

The chain has TRBV28 and TRBJ1-1; the match to TRBD1 covers 7 bases. CDR1 MDHEN and CDR2 SYDVKM come from the germline V gene. V lost 10 bases, J lost 4 bases, and 9 bases stayed unmatched. The CDR3 is made up of 13 amino acids. CDR3 in amino acids: CATFETGLTEAFF. The DNA for the CDR3 is TGTGCCACCTTCGAGACAGGGCTCACTGAAGCTTTCTTT.

The rearrangement links TRBV29-1 to TRBJ2-5, with 8 bases that match TRBD1. J gave up 5 bases and V 6 bases, and 8 bases lay outside the gene matches. Germline V lookup: CDR1 SQVTM, CDR2 ANQGSEA. There are 13 residues in the CDR3. CDR3 in amino acids: CSVETGVGETQYF. DNA for the CDR3: TGCAGCGTAGAGACAGGGGTTGGGGAGACCCAGTACTTC. The full variable domain, rest sourced from reference TRBV29-1 and TRBJ2-5, is SAVISQKPSRDICQRGTSLTIQCQVDSQVTMMFWYRQQPGQSLTLIATANQGSEATYESGFVIDKFPISRPNLTFSTLTVSNMSPEDSSIYLCSVETGVGETQYFGPGTRLLVL.

The J gene is TRBJ2-6, the V gene TRBV2; D unclear. Per germline, CDR1 SNHLY and CDR2 FYNNEI. Trimming stripped 9 bases from V and 0 bases from J, with 15 bases between. The CDR3 loop spans 16 amino acids. The CDR3 nucleotides read TGTGCCAGGGAAAGAGGATTAGGCTCTGGGGCCAACGTCCTGACTTTC. Translated: CARERGLGSGANVLTF. Using reference TRBV2 and TRBJ2-6 for the parts outside the CDR3, the full variable domain is EPEVTQTPSHQVTQMGQEVILRCVPISNHLYFYWYRQILGQKVEFLVSFYNNEISEKSEIFDDQFSVERPDGSNFTLKIRSTKLEDSAMYFCARERGLGSGANVLTFGAGSRLTVL.

In this sample, this clone turned up once. The CDR3 here is CASSQERTGGRDEQYF. The CDR3 bases are TGCGCCAGCAGCCAAGAAAGGACAGGGGGACGCGACGAGCAGTACTTC. V usage is TRBV4-1 and J usage is TRBJ2-7, with 10 bases that match TRBD1. With 0 bases clipped from V and 5 bases from J, the junction kept 7 bases outside the gene matches. CDR3 size: 16 residues. CDR1 MGHRA and CDR2 YSYEKL come from the germline V gene.

The chain links TRBV25-1 to TRBJ2-7; D may be TRBD1 (5 bases). The CDR3 totals 16 residues. V was clipped by 3 bases and J by 3 bases, with 18 bases between them. The germline V gene has CDR1 MGHDK and CDR2 SYGVNS. The CDR3 sequence: CASSEATGWLIYEQYF. CDR3 nucleotides: TGTGCCAGCAGTGAGGCAACAGGCTGGCTTATCTACGAGCAGTACTTC.

This clone came up a few times. The rearrangement uses TRBV6-2 or TRBV6-3 and TRBJ2-1, with TRBD2 matching 7 bases. V shed 3 bases and J 4 bases; nucleotides not matched to a gene: 9. The length of the CDR3 is 16 residues. Germline values: CDR1 MNHEY, CDR2 SVGEGT. In DNA form, the CDR3 reads TGTGCCAGCAGTTATCGTGGCGGGAGCGGGTACAATGAGCAGTTCTTC. Its translation is CASSYRGGSGYNEQFF.

The chain employs TRBV6-5 and TRBJ2-7, with D possibly TRBD1 on 6 matching bases. Germline V gene sequence: CDR1 MNHEY, CDR2 SVGAGI. The CDR3 is 14 amino acids. V was clipped by 6 bases and J by 2 bases, with 14 bases between them. The CDR3 bases are TGTGCCAGCAGAATGGGCAGGGGAGCCTACGAGCAGTACTTC. Translated: CASRMGRGAYEQYF.

This chain joins TRBV6-1 and TRBJ1-2; TRBD1 aligns across 8 bases. This CDR3 is built from 17 residues. Per the germline V gene, CDR1 is MNHNS and CDR2 is SASEGT. V gave up 3 bases and J gave up 6 bases; unmatched junction bases: 15. The chain's CDR3 is CASSDGPRQGRTDGYTF. In DNA, the CDR3 is TGTGCCAGCAGTGACGGACCTCGACAGGGGCGCACAGATGGCTACACCTTC.